These T cell receptor beta chains were read from a single sample in a study of shared clonotypes between healthy human individuals. TCRdb keeps only in-frame clones here, not all; method: immunoSEQ multiplex PCR. This sample has some 2,500,000 clones, with 85% to 95% found just once. The sequenced material came from naive CD4+ T cells from PBMCs. The receptors here all came from a man aged 18-30 years in good health. Some clones in this sample may be carry-over from other donors' samples. CDR3s include the opening cysteine and the closing phenylalanine or tryptophan. D genes are given only for firm matches. For some rows the clone size is stated as once, few or many, or as a class when expanded; others skip it.

D gene | clone size | J gene | V gene | CDR3 DNA | CDR3 protein
TRBD2 | NA | TRBJ2-2 | TRBV6-6 | TGTGCCAGCAGCTCCACGGGACTAGCGCTTACCGGGGAGCTGTTTTTT | CASSSTGLALTGELFF
NA | NA | TRBJ2-7 | TRBV14 | TGTGCCAGCAGCCAAGGAACGGAAGACCGAACCTACGAGCAGTACTTC | CASSQGTEDRTYEQYF
TRBD1 | NA | TRBJ1-5 | TRBV2 | TGTGCCAGCAGGGGACAGGGGAATCAGCCCCAGCATTTT | CASRGQGNQPQHF
NA | once | TRBJ2-7 | TRBV7-4 | TGTGCCAGCAGCCCAATCAGTTACGAGCAGTACTTC | CASSPISYEQYF
NA | NA | TRBJ1-6 | TRBV7-3 | TGTGCCAGCAGCAGACGCGGGGGGCGCCGGGATTCACCCCTCCACTTT | CASSRRGGRRDSPLHF
NA | NA | TRBJ1-5 | TRBV19 | TGTGCCACCCGGGGGCAGGGGAGCAATCAGCCCCAGCATTTT | CATRGQGSNQPQHF
NA | NA | TRBJ1-2 | TRBV5-1 | TGCGCCAGCAGCCCCCTGACAGGCGGGAACTATGGCTACACCTTC | CASSPLTGGNYGYTF
NA | NA | TRBJ2-7 | TRBV7-2 | TGTGCCAGCAGCTTATTCGGGGGAGACGACAACTACGAGCAGTACTTC | CASSLFGGDDNYEQYF
NA | once | TRBJ2-5 | TRBV25-1 | TGTGCCAGCAGTTGGGATGAAGAGACCCAGTACTTC | CASSWDEETQYF
TRBD2 | NA | TRBJ2-7 | TRBV30 | TGTGCCTGGCGCGACGCGGGAGCCTACGAGCAGTACTTC | CAWRDAGAYEQYF
NA | NA | TRBJ1-1 | TRBV7-2 | TGTGCCAGCAGCTCCGGGACCAACCTCTATCCTGAAGCTTTCTTT | CASSSGTNLYPEAFF
NA | NA | TRBJ2-2 | TRBV9 | TGTGCCAGCAGCGTCGGACTTGGGTCCTTTGAGAGGGGAGGAACCGGGGAGCTGTTTTTT | CASSVGLGSFERGGTGELFF
TRBD1 | NA | TRBJ1-2 | TRBV11-2 | TGTGCCAGCAGCTCTGTCCGGACAGGGAAGCAGGGCTATGGCTACACCTTC | CASSSVRTGKQGYGYTF
TRBD2 | once | TRBJ2-1 | TRBV5-6 | TGTGCCAGCAGTTCGACTAGCGGGAATGAGCAGTTCTTC | CASSSTSGNEQFF
NA | NA | TRBJ1-5 | TRBV6-5 | TGTGCCAGCAGTTATAGGCCGGGTAGCAATCAGCCCCAGCATTTT | CASSYRPGSNQPQHF
NA | NA | TRBJ2-1 | TRBV28 | TGTGCCAGCCTTACGTCGGGAAGGGATGAGCAGTTCTTC | CASLTSGRDEQFF
NA | NA | TRBJ2-2 | TRBV7-9 | TGTGCCAGCAGCTTAGTCAACGGGGAGCTGTTTTTT | CASSLVNGELFF
NA | once | TRBJ1-4 | TRBV28 | TGTGCCAGCAGTTTGGAGGGGAGAAGTGAAAAACTGTTTTTT | CASSLEGRSEKLFF
TRBD1 | NA | TRBJ1-2 | TRBV2 | TGTGCCAGCAGTGGACAGGGTTTTAGCTATGGCTACACCTTC | CASSGQGFSYGYTF
NA | NA | TRBJ2-3 | TRBV11-2 | TGTGCCAGCAGCTTAGATTGGGCTAGAGACGCAGATACGCAGTATTTT | CASSLDWARDADTQYF
NA | NA | TRBJ1-4 | TRBV28 | TGTGCCAGCAGTGCCAATAATGAAAAACTGTTTTTT | CASSANNEKLFF
TRBD1 | NA | TRBJ2-5 | TRBV7-3 | TGTGCCAGCAGCGTGGGACAGGAAGAGACCCAGTACTTC | CASSVGQEETQYF
NA | NA | TRBJ1-2 | TRBV5-8 | TGTGCCAGCACCGGGCGGGGGGAGAACTATGGCTACACCTTC | CASTGRGENYGYTF
TRBD1 | once | TRBJ2-1 | TRBV18 | TGTGCCAGCTCACCGACCGGGACAGGGTCCTACAATGAGCAGTTCTTC | CASSPTGTGSYNEQFF
TRBD1 | NA | TRBJ1-1 | TRBV10-3 | TGTGCCATACGGACAGGGGGCGAGAACACTGAAGCTTTCTTT | CAIRTGGENTEAFF
NA | NA | TRBJ1-5 | TRBV11-1 | TGTGCCAGCAGCTTAGGTCCCGGGTCCAATCAGCCCCAGCATTTT | CASSLGPGSNQPQHF
TRBD1 | NA | TRBJ1-4 | TRBV18 | TGTGCCAGCTCACTCTCGACAGGGGGCACTAATGAAAAACTGTTTTTT | CASSLSTGGTNEKLFF
NA | NA | TRBJ2-5 | TRBV2 | TGTGCCAGCAGCGTGGGGTTACCAGAGACCCAGTACTTC | CASSVGLPETQYF
TRBD1 | NA | TRBJ2-5 | TRBV18 | TGTGCCAGCTCACAAACAGCGAGGGGGCGATTGGAGACCCAGTACTTC | CASSQTARGRLETQYF
TRBD1 | NA | TRBJ2-3 | TRBV5-8 | TGTGCCACCCCCGCAGGGGGCGCCGGAGATACGCAGTATTTT | CATPAGGAGDTQYF
TRBD1 | NA | TRBJ1-5 | TRBV6-5 | TGTGCCAGCAGTGGGGACAGGGACGTGTGGCAGCCCCAGCATTTT | CASSGDRDVWQPQHF
TRBD1 | NA | TRBJ2-3 | TRBV28 | TGTGCCAGCAGTCTAGGACAGGGCGCAGATACGCAGTATTTT | CASSLGQGADTQYF
NA | NA | TRBJ1-1 | TRBV9 | TGTGCCAGCAGCGTGGGGGGCCGGAACACTGAAGCTTTCTTT | CASSVGGRNTEAFF
NA | once | TRBJ1-5 | TRBV5-3 | TGTGCCAGAAGCTTGGCCCCAGATAGCAATCAGCCCCAGCATTTT | CARSLAPDSNQPQHF
NA | NA | TRBJ1-1 | TRBV7-2 | TGTGCCAGCAGCTTATTGCTGGCATCGAACACTGAAGCTTTCTTT | CASSLLLASNTEAFF
NA | once | TRBJ2-3 | TRBV12-5 | TGTGCTAGTGGTTTCCCGACAATGCAGGGGCAAGGCACAGATACGCAGTATTTT | CASGFPTMQGQGTDTQYF
NA | NA | TRBJ1-4 | TRBV6-1 | TGTGCCAGCATTGTGACAGGTGGTGAAAAACTGTTTTTT | CASIVTGGEKLFF
TRBD1 | NA | TRBJ2-7 | TRBV19 | TGTGCCAGTAGCCGATCGGACAGGGCGGAGCAGTACTTC | CASSRSDRAEQYF
NA | NA | TRBJ2-2 | TRBV5-1 | TGCGCCAGCAGCCCGGAATCTAGCAAGTACACCGGGGAGCTGTTTTTT | CASSPESSKYTGELFF
TRBD1 | NA | TRBJ2-1 | TRBV2 | TGTGCCAGCCTCCCGGACAGGGGTCCCAATGAGCAGTTCTTC | CASLPDRGPNEQFF